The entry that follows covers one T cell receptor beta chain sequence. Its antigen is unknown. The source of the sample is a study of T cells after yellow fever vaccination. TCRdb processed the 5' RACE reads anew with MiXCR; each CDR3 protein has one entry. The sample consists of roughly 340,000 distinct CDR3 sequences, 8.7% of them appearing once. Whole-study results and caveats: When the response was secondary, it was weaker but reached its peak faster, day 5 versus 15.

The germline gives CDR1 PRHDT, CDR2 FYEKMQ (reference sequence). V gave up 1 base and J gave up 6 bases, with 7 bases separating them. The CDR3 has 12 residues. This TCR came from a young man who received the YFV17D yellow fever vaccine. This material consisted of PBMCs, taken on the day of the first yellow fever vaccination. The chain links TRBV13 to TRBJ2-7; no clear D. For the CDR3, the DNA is TGTGCCAGCAGCTTAGAGGGTCGCGAGCAGTACTTC. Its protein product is CASSLEGREQYF.